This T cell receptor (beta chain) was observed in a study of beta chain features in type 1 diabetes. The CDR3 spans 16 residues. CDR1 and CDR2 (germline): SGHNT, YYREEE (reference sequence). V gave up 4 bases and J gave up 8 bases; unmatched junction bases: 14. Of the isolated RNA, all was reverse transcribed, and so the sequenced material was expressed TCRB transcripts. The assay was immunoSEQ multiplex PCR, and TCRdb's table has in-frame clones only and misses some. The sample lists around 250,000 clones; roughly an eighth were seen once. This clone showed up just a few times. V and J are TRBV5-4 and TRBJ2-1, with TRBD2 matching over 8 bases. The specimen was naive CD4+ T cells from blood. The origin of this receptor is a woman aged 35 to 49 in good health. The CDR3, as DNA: TGTGCCAGCAGCCTCGCCGGGGGGGCCGCCGTGGATGAGCAGTTCTTC. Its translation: CASSLAGGAAVDEQFF.